This is a list of T cell receptor beta chains from one sample in a study of blood T cell repertoires in COVID-19. Some clones are missing from TCRdb's copy, which holds only in-frame ones; the method was immunoSEQ multiplex PCR. The sample consists of roughly 160,000 clones, 83% of them appearing once. Sequencing was carried out using peripheral blood. These receptors were collected from a woman over 75 with acute or convalescent COVID-19. Each CDR3 is given with its conserved first and last residue. The D gene is left open where the match is weak. Size values are once, few and many counts, or a class for expanded clones, and some rows have none.

>NA|TRBV6-5|NA|TRBJ1-1
CASSWGRGTEAFF
TGTGCCAGCAGTTGGGGCCGGGGGACTGAAGCTTTCTTT
>NA|TRBV30|NA|TRBJ2-2
CAWREGGRTGELFF
TGTGCCTGGAGAGAAGGGGGAAGGACCGGGGAGCTGTTTTTT
>NA|TRBV19|NA|TRBJ2-5
CASSIGLSGIETQYF
TGTGCCAGTAGTATAGGTTTGTCAGGGATCGAGACCCAGTACTTC
>NA|TRBV19|NA|TRBJ1-2
CASSIGTGNYGYTF
TGTGCCAGTAGTATAGGCACAGGGAACTATGGCTACACCTTC
>NA|TRBV6-1|NA|TRBJ1-3
CASSEAPDSSGNTIYF
TGTGCCAGCAGTGAAGCGCCTGACAGCTCTGGAAACACCATATATTTT
>NA|TRBV5-6|NA|TRBJ2-7
CASSARGGSYEQYF
TGTGCCAGCAGCGCCAGGGGTGGCTCCTACGAGCAGTACTTC
>NA|TRBV7-9|NA|TRBJ1-6
CASSPAGPYNSPLHF
TGTGCCAGCAGCCCAGCAGGGCCCTATAATTCACCCCTCCACTTT
>NA|TRBV6-4|many|TRBJ1-1
CASSAQGGTEAFF
TGTGCCAGCAGCGCGCAGGGCGGCACTGAAGCTTTCTTT
>TRBD2|TRBV9|NA|TRBJ2-7
CASSVGTSGAGQQYF
TGTGCCAGCAGCGTAGGAACTAGCGGAGCAGGGCAGCAGTACTTC
>TRBD2|TRBV7-2|NA|TRBJ2-1
CASSARTSGAYNEQFF
TGTGCCAGCAGCGCAAGGACTAGCGGCGCCTACAATGAGCAGTTCTTC
>TRBD1|TRBV28|NA|TRBJ2-7
CASSYTGQERSLGQYF
TGTGCCAGCAGCTACACCGGACAGGAACGATCTCTCGGGCAGTACTTC
>TRBD2|TRBV6-5|NA|TRBJ2-7
CASSYRASGTYEQYF
TGTGCCAGCAGTTATAGGGCTAGCGGAACCTACGAGCAGTACTTC
>NA|TRBV5-1|NA|TRBJ2-3
CASSTGFTDTQYF
TGCGCCAGCAGCACAGGGTTCACAGATACGCAGTATTTT
>TRBD2|TRBV3-1/TRBV3-2|NA|TRBJ2-1
CASSSSGGPDNEQFF
TGTGCCAGCAGCTCAAGCGGGGGGCCGGACAATGAGCAGTTCTTC
>NA|TRBV19|NA|TRBJ2-6
CASSNQGVSGANVLTF
TGTGCCAGTAGTAACCAAGGGGTCTCTGGGGCCAACGTCCTGACTTTC
>TRBD1|TRBV6-6|NA|TRBJ2-3
CASSISGTGNSNTQYF
TGTGCCAGCAGTATTTCCGGGACAGGGAATTCAAATACGCAGTATTTT
>NA|TRBV6-6|NA|TRBJ1-6
CAASDSDNSPLHF
TGTGCCGCCAGCGACAGTGATAATTCACCCCTCCACTTT